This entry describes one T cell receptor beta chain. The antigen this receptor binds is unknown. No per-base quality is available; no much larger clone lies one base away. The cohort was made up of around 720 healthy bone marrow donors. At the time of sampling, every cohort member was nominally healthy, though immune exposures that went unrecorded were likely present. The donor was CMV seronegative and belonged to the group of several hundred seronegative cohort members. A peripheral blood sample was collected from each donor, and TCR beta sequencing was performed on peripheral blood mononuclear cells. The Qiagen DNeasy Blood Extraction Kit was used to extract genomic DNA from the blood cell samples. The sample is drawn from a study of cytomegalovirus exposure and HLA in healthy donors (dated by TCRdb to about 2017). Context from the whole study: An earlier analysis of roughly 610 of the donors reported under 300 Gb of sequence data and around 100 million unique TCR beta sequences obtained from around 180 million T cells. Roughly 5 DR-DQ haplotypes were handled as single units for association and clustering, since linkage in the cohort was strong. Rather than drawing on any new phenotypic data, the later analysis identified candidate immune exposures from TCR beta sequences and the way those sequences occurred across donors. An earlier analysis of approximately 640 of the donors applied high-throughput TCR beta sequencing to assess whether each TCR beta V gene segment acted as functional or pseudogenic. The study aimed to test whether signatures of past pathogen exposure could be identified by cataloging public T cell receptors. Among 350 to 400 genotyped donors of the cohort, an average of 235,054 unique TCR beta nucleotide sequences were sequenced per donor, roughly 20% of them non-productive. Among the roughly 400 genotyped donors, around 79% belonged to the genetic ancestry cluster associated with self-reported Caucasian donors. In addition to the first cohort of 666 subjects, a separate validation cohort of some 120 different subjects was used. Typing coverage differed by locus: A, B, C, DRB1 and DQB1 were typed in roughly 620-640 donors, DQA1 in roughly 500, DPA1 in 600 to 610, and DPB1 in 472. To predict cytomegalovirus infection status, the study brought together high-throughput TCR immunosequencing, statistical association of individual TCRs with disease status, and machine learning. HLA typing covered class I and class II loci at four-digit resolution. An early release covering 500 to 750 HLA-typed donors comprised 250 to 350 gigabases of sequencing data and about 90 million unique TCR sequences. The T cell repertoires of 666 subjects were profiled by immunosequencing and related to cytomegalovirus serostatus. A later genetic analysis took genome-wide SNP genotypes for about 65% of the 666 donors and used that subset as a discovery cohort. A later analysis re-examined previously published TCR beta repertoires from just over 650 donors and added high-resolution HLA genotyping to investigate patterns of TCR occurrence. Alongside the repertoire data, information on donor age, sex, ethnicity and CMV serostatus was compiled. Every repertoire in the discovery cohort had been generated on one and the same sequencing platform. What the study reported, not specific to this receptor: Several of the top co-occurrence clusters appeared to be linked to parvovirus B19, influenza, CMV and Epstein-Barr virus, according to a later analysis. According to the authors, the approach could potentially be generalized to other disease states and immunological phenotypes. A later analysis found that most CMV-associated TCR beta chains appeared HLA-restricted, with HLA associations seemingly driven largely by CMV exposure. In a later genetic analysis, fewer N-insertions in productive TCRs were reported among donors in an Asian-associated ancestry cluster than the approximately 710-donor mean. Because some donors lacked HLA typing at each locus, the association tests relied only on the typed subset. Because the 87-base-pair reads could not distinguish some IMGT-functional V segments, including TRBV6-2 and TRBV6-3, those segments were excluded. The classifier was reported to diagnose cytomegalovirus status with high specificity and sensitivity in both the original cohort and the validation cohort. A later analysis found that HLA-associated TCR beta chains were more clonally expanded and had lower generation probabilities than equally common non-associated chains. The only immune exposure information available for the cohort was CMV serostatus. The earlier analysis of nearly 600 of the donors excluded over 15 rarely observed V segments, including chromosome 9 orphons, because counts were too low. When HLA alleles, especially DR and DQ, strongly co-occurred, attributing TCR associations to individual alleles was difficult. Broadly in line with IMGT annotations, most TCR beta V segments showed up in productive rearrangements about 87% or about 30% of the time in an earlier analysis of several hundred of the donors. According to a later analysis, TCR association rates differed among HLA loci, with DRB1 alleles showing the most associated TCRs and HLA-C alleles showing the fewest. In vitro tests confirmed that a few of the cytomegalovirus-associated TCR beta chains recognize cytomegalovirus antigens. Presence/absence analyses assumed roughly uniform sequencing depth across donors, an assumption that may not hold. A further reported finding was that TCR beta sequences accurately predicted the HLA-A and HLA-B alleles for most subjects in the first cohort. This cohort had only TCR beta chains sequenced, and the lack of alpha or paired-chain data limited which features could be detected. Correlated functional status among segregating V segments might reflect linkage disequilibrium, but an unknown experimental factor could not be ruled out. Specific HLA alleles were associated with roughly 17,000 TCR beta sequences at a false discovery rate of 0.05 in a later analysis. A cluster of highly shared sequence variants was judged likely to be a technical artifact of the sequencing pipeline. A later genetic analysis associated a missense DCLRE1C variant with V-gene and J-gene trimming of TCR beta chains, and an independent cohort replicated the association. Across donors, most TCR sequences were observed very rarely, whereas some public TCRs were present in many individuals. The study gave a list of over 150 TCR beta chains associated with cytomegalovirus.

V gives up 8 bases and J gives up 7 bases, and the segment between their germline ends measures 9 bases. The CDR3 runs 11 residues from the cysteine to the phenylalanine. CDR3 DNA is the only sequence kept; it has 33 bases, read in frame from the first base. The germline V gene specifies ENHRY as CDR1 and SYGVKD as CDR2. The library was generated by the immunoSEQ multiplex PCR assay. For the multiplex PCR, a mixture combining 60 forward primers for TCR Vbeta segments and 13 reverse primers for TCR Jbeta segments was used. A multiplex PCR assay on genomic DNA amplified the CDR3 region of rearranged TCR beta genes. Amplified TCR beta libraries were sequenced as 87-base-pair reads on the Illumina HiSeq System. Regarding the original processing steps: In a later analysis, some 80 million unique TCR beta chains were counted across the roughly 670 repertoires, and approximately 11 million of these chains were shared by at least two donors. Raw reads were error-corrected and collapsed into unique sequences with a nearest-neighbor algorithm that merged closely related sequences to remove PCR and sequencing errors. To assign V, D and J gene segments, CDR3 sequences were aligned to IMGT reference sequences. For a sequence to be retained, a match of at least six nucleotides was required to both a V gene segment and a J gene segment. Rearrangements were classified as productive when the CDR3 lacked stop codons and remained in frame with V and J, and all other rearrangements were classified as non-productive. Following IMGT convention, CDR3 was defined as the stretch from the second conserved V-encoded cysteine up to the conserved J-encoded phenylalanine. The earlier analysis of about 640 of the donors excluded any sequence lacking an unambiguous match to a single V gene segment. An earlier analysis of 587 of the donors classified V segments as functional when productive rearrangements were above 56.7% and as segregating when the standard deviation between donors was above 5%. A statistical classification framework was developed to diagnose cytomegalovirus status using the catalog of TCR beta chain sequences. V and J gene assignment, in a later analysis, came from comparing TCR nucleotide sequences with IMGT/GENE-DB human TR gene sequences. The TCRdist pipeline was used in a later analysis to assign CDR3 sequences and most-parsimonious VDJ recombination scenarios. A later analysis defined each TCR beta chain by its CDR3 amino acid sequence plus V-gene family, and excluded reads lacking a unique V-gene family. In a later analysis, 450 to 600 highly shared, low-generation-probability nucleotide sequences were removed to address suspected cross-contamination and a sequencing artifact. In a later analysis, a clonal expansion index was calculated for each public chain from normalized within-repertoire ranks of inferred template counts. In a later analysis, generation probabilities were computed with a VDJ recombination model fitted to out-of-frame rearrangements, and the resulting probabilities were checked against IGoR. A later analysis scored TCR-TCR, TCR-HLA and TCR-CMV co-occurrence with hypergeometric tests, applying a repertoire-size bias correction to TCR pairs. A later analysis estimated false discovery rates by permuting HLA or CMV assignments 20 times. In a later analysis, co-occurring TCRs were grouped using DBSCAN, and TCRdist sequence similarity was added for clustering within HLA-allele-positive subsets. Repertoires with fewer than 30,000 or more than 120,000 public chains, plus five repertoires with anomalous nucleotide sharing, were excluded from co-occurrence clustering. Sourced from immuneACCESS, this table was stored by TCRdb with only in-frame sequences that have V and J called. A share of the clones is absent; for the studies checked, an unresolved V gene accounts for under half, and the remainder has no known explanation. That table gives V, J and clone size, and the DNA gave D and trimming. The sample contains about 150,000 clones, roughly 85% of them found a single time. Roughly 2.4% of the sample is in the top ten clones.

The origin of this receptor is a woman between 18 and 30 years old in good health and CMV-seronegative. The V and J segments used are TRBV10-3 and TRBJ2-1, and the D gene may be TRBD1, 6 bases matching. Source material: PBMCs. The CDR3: CAIGGGNEQFF. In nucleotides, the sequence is TGTGCCATCGGGGGCGGGAATGAGCAGTTCTTC.